The entry below describes one T cell receptor (beta chain). Its antigen is unidentified. Germline V gene sequence: CDR1 LNHDA, CDR2 SQIVND (reference sequence). Germline trimming cut 1 base from V and 3 bases from J; bases unmatched to any gene: 15. This CDR3 has 19 residues. The data were obtained in a study of OX40 agonist ivuxolimab in advanced cancers. Generated by immunoSEQ multiplex PCR, the TCRdb table keeps only in-frame clones and is missing some. The table shows tens of thousands of clones, with about 81% occurring only once. Study-level points and caveats: Individuals who were partial responders at 0.1-3.0 mg/kg had clonal expansion that ranked among the lowest.

On cycle 4 day 1 and cycle 7 day 1, as well as at baseline, blood was sampled. The chain is built from TRBV19 and TRBJ2-5; TRBD2 aligns across 9 bases. The sample consisted of CD4+ or CD8+ T cells sorted from blood, taken in a trial of the OX40 agonist ivuxolimab. This TCR was sampled from an adult with an advanced solid tumor such as melanoma, head and neck, liver or kidney cancer. This CDR3 is CASSIVRGGGIAGEETQYF. CDR3 sequence (DNA): TGTGCCAGTAGTATAGTCCGTGGGGGGGGTATAGCGGGAGAAGAGACCCAGTACTTC. Full variable domain (outside the CDR3, taken from reference TRBV19 and TRBJ2-5): DGGITQSPKYLFRKEGQNVTLSCEQNLNHDAMYWYRQDPGQGLRLIYYSQIVNDFQKGDIAEGYSVSREKKESFPLTVTSAQKNPTAFYLCASSIVRGGGIAGEETQYFGPGTRLLVL.